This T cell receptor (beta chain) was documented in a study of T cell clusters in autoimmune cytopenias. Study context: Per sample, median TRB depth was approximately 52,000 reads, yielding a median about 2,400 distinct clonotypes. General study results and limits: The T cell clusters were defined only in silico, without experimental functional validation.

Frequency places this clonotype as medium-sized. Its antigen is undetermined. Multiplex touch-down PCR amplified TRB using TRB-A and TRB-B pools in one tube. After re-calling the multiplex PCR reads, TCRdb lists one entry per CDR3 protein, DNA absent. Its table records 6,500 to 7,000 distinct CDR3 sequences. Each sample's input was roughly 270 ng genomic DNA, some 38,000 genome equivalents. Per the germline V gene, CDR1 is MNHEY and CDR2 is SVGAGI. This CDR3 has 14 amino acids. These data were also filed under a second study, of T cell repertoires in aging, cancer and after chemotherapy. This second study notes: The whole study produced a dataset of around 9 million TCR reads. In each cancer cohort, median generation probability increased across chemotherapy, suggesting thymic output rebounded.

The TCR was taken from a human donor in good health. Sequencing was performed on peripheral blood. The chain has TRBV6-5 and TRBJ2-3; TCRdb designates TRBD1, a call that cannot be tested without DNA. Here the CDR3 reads CASSARQGTDTQYF.